This T cell receptor beta chain was documented in a study of graft-versus-host responses after intestinal transplantation. Study-level points and caveats: Researchers found peak circulating GvH clone levels linked to early post-transplant HvG declines. Investigators detected GvH clones in recipient marrow, with some emerging earlier in ileum or blood.

The CDR3 runs 13 residues. The trim removed 5 bases at V and 3 bases at J, leaving 3 bases unmatched. From germline, CDR1 is SNHLY and CDR2 FYNNEI. The repertoire was sequenced with immunoSEQ multiplex PCR; TCRdb's copy has only in-frame clones and lacks some. The profile covers 80,000 to 90,000 clones, with around 90% appearing a single time and 0.11% taken by the ten largest. This clone was counted once. Its antigen is not known. This chain joins TRBV2 and TRBJ2-5; 7 bases are shared with TRBD2. The clonotype was recovered from a human donor who received an intestinal transplant. Sequenced here: unstimulated CD4+ T cells sorted from spleen or lymph node cells, sampled before intestinal transplant. The CDR3: CASSFGGEETQYF. The CDR3 DNA sequence: TGTGCCAGCAGTTTTGGGGGGGAAGAGACCCAGTACTTC.